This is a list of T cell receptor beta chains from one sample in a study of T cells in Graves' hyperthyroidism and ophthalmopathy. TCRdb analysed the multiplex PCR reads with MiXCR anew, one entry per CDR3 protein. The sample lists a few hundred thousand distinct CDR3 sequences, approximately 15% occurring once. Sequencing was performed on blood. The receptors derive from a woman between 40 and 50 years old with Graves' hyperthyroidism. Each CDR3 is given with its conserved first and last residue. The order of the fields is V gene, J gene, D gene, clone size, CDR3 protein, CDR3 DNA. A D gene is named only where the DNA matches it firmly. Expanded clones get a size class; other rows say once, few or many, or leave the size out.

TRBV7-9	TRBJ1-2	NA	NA	CASSLDPGTYGYTF	TGTGCCAGCAGCTTAGATCCGGGTACCTATGGCTACACCTTC
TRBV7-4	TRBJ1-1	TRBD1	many	CASSQRDSGNTEAFF	TGTGCCAGCAGCCAAAGGGACAGCGGGAACACTGAAGCTTTCTTT
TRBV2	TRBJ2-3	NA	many	CASRNWGPTSTDTQYF	TGTGCCAGCAGAAACTGGGGCCCTACTAGCACAGATACGCAGTATTTT
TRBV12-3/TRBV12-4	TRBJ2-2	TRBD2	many	CASSSTSGPNTGELFF	TGTGCCAGCAGTTCGACTAGCGGGCCTAACACCGGGGAGCTGTTTTTT
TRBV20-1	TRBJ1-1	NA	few	CSALTGKTTEAFF	TGCAGTGCTCTCACAGGGAAAACCACTGAAGCTTTCTTT
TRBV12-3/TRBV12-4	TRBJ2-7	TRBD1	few	CASSYKDRGFEEQYF	TGTGCCAGCAGTTATAAGGACAGGGGATTTGAAGAGCAGTACTTC
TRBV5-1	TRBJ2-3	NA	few	CASSLLYQDTQYF	TGCGCCAGCAGCTTGCTATATCAAGATACGCAGTATTTT
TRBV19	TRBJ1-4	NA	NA	CATNAGTWGKLFF	TGTGCCACCAACGCCGGGACGTGGGGAAAACTGTTTTTT
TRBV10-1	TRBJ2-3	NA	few	CASSRDSLFGTDTQYF	TGCGCCAGCAGTCGGGACTCCCTATTTGGCACAGATACGCAGTATTTT
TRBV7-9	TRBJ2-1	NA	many	CASSHIVSTYSYNEQFF	TGTGCCAGCAGCCATATAGTTAGCACTTACTCCTACAATGAGCAGTTCTTC
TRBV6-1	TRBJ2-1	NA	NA	CASSGKGDGYNEQFF	TGTGCCAGCAGTGGGAAGGGGGACGGATACAATGAGCAGTTCTTC
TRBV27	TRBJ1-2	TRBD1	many	CASRPTGGLHGYTF	TGTGCCAGCAGACCGACAGGGGGCCTGCATGGCTACACCTTC
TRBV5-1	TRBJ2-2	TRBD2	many	CASSKGLAGANTGELFF	TGCGCCAGCAGCAAGGGACTAGCGGGAGCTAACACCGGGGAGCTGTTTTTT
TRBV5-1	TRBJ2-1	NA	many	CASSLTGRGDNEQFF	TGCGCCAGCAGCTTGACGGGACGAGGGGACAATGAGCAGTTCTTC
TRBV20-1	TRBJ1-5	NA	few	CSARGGHAEDF	TGCAGTGCTAGAGGGGGCCATGCCGAGGATTTT
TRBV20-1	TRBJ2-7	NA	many	CSARVGAQGYEQYF	TGCAGTGCTAGGGTTGGGGCCCAGGGCTACGAGCAGTACTTC
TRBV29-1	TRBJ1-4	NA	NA	CNVRDNEKLFF	TGCAACGTTCGGGACAATGAAAAACTGTTTTTT
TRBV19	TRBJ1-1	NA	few	CASIQTGRAEAFF	TGTGCCAGTATTCAAACAGGCAGGGCTGAAGCTTTCTTT
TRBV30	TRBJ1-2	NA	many	CAWSVLGQEGLYGYTF	TGTGCCTGGAGTGTACTCGGCCAGGAGGGGCTTTATGGCTACACCTTC
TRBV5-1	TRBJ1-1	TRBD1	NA	CASSSRTGGDEAFF	TGCGCCAGCAGCTCAAGGACAGGGGGGGATGAAGCTTTCTTT
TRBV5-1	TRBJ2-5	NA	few	CASSSRSGVQETQYF	TGCGCCAGCAGCTCCCGGTCAGGGGTGCAAGAGACCCAGTACTTC
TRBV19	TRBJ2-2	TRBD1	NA	CASRDRANTGELFF	TGTGCCAGTCGGGACAGGGCGAACACCGGGGAGCTGTTTTTT
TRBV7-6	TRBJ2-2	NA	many	CASSPAVIEFVGELFF	TGTGCCAGCAGCCCTGCGGTAATAGAGTTCGTCGGGGAGCTGTTTTTT
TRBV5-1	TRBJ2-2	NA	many	CASSPRGAGELFF	TGCGCCAGCAGCCCCAGGGGGGCCGGGGAGCTGTTTTTT
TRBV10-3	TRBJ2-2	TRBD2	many	CASRLADNTGELFF	TGTGCCAGCCGACTAGCGGATAACACCGGGGAGCTGTTTTTT
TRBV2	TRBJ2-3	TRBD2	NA	CASSGGRAPSDTQYF	TGTGCCAGCAGTGGGGGGAGGGCCCCCTCAGATACGCAGTATTTT
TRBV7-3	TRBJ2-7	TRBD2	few	CASSSRLAGVDEQYF	TGTGCCAGCAGCTCGAGACTAGCGGGAGTTGACGAGCAGTACTTC
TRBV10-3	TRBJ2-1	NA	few	CAITGSYNEQFF	TGTGCCATCACGGGCTCCTACAATGAGCAGTTCTTC
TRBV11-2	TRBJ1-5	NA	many	CASSLSGASEPQHF	TGTGCCAGCAGCCTCTCAGGGGCCTCCGAGCCCCAGCATTTT
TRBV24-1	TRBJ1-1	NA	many	CATSDLDSKAFF	TGTGCCACCAGTGATTTGGATTCTAAAGCTTTCTTT
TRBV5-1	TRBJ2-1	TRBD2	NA	CASSLRAGGVVDEQFF	TGCGCCAGCAGCTTGAGAGCGGGAGGGGTTGTCGATGAGCAGTTCTTC
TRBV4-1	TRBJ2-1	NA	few	CASNDGLGASYNEQFF	TGCGCCAGCAACGATGGGCTAGGAGCCTCTTACAATGAGCAGTTCTTC
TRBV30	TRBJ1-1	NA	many	CAWSRAGNTEAFF	TGTGCCTGGAGTCGCGCAGGGAATACTGAAGCTTTCTTT
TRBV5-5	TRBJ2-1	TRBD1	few	CASSPRDSVTNEQFF	TGTGCCAGCAGCCCTAGGGACAGTGTGACCAATGAGCAGTTCTTC
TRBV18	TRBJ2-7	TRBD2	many	CASSPSSLAASYEQYF	TGTGCCAGCTCACCATCAAGCCTAGCGGCTTCCTACGAGCAGTACTTC
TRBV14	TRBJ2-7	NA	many	CASSQENGYEQYF	TGTGCCAGCAGCCAGGAGAACGGCTACGAGCAGTACTTC
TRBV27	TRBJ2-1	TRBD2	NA	CASSLTSGNEQFF	TGTGCCAGCAGCCTGACTAGCGGCAATGAGCAGTTCTTC
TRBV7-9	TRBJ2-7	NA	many	CASSEGERVEQYF	TGTGCCAGCAGCGAAGGTGAGAGGGTCGAGCAGTACTTC
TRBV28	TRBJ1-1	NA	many	CASSSWGLNTEAFF	TGTGCCAGCAGTTCCTGGGGATTGAACACTGAAGCTTTCTTT
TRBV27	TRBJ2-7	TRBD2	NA	CASSPPGREGYEQYF	TGTGCCAGCTCACCCCCCGGGAGGGAGGGCTACGAGCAGTACTTC
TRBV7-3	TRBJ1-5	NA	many	CASSSPTGTVYRYQPQHF	TGTGCCAGCAGCTCGCCTACCGGGACGGTGTACCGCTATCAGCCCCAGCATTTT
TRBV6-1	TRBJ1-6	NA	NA	CASSEMRGHSPLHF	TGTGCCAGCAGTGAAATGAGGGGTCATTCACCCCTCCACTTT
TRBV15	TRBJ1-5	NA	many	CATSRDSSNQPQHF	TGTGCCACCAGCAGGGACAGCTCAAATCAGCCCCAGCATTTT
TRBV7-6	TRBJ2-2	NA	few	CASSANRDFQSGELFF	TGTGCCAGCAGCGCGAACCGGGACTTCCAATCCGGGGAGCTGTTTTTT
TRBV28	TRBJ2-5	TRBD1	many	CASSFIPPPGTGVRETQYF	TGTGCCAGCAGTTTCATCCCCCCCCCAGGGACAGGGGTTCGGGAGACCCAGTACTTC
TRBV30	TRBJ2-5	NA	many	CATSVGQETQYF	TGTGCTACCTCGGTGGGGCAAGAGACCCAGTACTTC
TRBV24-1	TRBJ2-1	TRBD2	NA	CATSDWGFASGGFRQFF	TGTGCCACCAGTGATTGGGGTTTCGCTAGCGGAGGGTTCAGGCAGTTCTTC